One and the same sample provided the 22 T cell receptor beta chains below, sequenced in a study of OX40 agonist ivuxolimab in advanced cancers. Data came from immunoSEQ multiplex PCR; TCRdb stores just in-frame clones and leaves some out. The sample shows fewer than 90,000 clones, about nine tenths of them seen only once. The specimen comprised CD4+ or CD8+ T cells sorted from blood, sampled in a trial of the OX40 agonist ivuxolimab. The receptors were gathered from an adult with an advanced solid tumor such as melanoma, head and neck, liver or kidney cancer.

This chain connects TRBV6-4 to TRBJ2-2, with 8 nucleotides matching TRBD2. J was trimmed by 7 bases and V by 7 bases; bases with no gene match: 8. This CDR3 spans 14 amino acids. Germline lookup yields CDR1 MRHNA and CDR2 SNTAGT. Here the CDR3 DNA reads TGTGCCAGCAAGCCGGGACTAGTCGGCGGGGAGCTGTTTTTT. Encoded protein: CASKPGLVGGELFF.

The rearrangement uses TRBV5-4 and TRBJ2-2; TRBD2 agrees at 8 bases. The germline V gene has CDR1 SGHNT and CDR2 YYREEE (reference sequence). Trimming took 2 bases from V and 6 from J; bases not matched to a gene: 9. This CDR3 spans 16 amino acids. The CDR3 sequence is CASSFTTGGLPGELFF. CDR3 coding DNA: TGTGCCAGCAGCTTCACGACGGGAGGGTTGCCCGGGGAGCTGTTTTTT.

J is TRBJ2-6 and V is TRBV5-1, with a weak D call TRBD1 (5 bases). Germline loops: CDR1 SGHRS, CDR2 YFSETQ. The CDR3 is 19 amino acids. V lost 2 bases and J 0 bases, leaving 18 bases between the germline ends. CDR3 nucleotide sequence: TGCGCCAGCAGCTTTAAGACAGCAACCCGCAGCTCTGGGGCCAACGTCCTGACTTTC. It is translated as CASSFKTATRSSGANVLTF.

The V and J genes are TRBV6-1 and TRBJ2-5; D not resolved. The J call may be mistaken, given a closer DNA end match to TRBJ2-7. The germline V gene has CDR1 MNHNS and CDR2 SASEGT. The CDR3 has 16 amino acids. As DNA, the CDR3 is TGTGCCAGCAGTGAATTCTCACGTCCCAGCTCCTACGAGCAGTACTTC. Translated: CASSEFSRPSSYEQYF.

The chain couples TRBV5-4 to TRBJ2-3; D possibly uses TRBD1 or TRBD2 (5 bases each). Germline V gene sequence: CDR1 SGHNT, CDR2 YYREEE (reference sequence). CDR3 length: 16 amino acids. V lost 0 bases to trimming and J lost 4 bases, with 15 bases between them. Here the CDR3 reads CASSLGGASRADTQYF. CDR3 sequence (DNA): TGTGCCAGCAGCTTGGGGGGCGCTAGCCGGGCAGATACGCAGTATTTT.

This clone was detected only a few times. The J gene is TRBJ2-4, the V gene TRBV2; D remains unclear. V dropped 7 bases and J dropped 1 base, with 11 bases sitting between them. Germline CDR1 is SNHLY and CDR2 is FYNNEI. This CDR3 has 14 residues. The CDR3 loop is CASISMGAKNIQYF. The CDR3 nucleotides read TGTGCCAGCATAAGTATGGGTGCCAAAAACATTCAGTACTTC. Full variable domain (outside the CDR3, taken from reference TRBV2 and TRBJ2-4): EPEVTQTPSHQVTQMGQEVILRCVPISNHLYFYWYRQILGQKVEFLVSFYNNEISEKSEIFDDQFSVERPDGSNFTLKIRSTKLEDSAMYFCASISMGAKNIQYFGAGTRLSVL.

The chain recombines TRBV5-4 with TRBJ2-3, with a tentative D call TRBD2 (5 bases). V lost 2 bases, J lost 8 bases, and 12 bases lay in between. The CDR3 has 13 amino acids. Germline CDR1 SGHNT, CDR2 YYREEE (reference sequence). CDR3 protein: CASSFNPAGTQYF. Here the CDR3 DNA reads TGTGCCAGCAGCTTCAACCCCGCGGGTACGCAGTATTTT.

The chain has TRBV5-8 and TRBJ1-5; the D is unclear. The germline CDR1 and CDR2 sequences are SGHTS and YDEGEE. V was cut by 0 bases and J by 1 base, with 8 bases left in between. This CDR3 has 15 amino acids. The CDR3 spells CASSLERISNQPQHF. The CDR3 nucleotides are TGTGCCAGCAGCTTGGAACGTATAAGCAATCAGCCCCAGCATTTT.

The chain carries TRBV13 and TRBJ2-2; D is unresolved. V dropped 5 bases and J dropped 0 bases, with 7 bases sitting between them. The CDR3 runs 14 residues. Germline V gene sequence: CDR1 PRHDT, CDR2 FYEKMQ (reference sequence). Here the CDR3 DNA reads TGTGCCAGCAGCCCATGGACGAACACCGGGGAGCTGTTTTTT. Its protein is CASSPWTNTGELFF.

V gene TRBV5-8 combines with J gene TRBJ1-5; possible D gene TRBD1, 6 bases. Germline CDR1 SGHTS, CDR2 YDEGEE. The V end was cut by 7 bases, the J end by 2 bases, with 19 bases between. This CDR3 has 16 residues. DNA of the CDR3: TGTGCCAGCGACCAACCGGGGGGCGCAGGCAATCAGCCCCAGCATTTT. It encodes CASDQPGGAGNQPQHF.

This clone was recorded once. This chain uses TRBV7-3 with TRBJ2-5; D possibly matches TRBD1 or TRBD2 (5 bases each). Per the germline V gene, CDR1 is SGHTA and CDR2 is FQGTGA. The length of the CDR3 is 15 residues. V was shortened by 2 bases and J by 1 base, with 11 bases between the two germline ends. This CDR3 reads CASSLLGTTQETQYF. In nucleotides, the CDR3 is TGTGCCAGCAGCTTACTCGGGACGACCCAAGAGACCCAGTACTTC.

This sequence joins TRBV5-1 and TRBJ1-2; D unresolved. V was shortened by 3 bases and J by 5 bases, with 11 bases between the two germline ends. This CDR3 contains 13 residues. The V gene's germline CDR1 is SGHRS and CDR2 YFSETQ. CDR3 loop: CASSSNLGYGYTF. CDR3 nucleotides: TGCGCCAGCAGCTCTAACTTGGGGTATGGCTACACCTTC.

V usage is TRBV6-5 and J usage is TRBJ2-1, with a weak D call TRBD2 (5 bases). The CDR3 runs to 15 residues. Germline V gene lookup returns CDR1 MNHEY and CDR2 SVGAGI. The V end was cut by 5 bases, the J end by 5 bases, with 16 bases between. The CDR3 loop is CASSKRLGFHNEQFF. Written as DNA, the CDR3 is TGTGCCAGCAGTAAGCGGTTAGGCTTTCACAATGAGCAGTTCTTC.

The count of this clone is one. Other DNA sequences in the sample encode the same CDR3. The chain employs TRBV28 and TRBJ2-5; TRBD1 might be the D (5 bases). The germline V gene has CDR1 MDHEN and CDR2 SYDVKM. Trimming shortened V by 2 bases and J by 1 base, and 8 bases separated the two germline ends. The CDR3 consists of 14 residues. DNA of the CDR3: TGTGCCAGCAGTTTACGGCAGGGCCAAGAGACCCAGTACTTC. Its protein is CASSLRQGQETQYF.

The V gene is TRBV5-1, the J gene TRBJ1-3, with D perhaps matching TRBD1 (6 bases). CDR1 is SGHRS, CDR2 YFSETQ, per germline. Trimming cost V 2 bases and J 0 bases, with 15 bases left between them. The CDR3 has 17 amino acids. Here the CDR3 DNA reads TGCGCCAGCAGCTTAACTGATACAGGGAGCTCTGGAAACACCATATATTTT. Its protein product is CASSLTDTGSSGNTIYF.

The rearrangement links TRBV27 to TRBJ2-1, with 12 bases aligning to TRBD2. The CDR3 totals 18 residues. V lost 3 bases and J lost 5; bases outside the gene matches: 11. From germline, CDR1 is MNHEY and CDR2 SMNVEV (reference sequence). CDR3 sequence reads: CASSFLAGGSHPHNEQFF. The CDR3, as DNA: TGTGCCAGCAGTTTCCTAGCGGGAGGGTCCCACCCCCACAATGAGCAGTTCTTC.

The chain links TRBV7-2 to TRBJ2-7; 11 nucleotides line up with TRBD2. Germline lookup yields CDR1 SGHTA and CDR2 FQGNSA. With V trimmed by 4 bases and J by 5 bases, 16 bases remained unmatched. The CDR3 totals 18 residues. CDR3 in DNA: TGTGCCAGCAGCTCCCGAACTTCGACTAGCGGGATTTCCCACGAGCAGTACTTC. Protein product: CASSSRTSTSGISHEQYF.

The CDR3 DNA is TGTGCCAGCAGCCCTCCGGGGGGAATGGATTACGAGCAGTACTTC. Translated: CASSPPGGMDYEQYF. The V gene is TRBV28, the J gene TRBJ2-7, with TRBD2 identical over 7 bases. Germline CDR1 MDHEN, CDR2 SYDVKM. The CDR3 runs to 15 residues. Trimming took 6 bases from V and 4 from J; bases not matched to a gene: 12.

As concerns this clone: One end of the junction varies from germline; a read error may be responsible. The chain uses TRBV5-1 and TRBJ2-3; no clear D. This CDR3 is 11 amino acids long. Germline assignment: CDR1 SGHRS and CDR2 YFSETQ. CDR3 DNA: TGTGCCAGCACCTCATGGGGTACGCAGTATTTT. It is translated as CASTSWGTQYF.

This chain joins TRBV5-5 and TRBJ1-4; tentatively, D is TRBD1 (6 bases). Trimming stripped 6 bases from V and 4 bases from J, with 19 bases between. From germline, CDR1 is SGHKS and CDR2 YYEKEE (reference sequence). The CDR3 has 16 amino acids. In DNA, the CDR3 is TGTGCCAGCAACCGCGAGGGGGGGCTTTTTAATGAAAAACTGTTTTTT. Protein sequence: CASNREGGLFNEKLFF.

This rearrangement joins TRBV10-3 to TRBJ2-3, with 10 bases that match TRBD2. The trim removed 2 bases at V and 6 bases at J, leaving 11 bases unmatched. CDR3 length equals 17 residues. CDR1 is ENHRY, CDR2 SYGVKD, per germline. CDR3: CAISEHRLAGVPDTQYF. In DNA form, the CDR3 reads TGTGCCATCAGTGAGCATCGGCTAGCGGGAGTCCCCGATACGCAGTATTTT.

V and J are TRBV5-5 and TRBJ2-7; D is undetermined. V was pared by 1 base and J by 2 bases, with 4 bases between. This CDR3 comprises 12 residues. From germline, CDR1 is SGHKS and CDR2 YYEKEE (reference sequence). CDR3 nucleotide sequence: TGTGCCAGCAGCTTGATCGCCTACGAGCAGTACTTC. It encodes CASSLIAYEQYF.